The source of this TCR beta chain is a study of CD8+ T cells in alopecia areata. Turning to the study itself: It was oral tofacitinib, at 5 to 10 mg twice daily, that treated patients received. Study-wide results and limits: Scalp and blood samples kept many expanded lesional clones throughout tofacitinib.

Extraction of RNA preceded its reverse transcription into cDNA, which served as the sequencing template. Method: immunoSEQ multiplex PCR; TCRdb's copy keeps in-frame clones and lacks some. The sample holds roughly 120,000 clones, around 58% seen once. This clone was seen only once. Its antigen is as yet unknown. Unmatched junction bases numbered 5, after V lost 5 bases and J lost 1 base. The germline V gene has CDR1 SEHNR and CDR2 FQNEAQ (reference sequence). The CDR3 covers 15 residues. The treatment here: oral pan-JAK inhibitor, 5-10 mg twice daily. Isolation of CD4+ and CD8+ T cells from PBMCs was achieved by sorting.

This receptor was identified in a human donor with alopecia areata. The sample in question was CD8+ T cells sorted from blood, obtained at week 4, from a patient treated with tofacitinib. The chain uses TRBV7-9 and TRBJ2-5; the match to TRBD1 covers 9 bases. This CDR3 is CASSARDRVQETQYF. The CDR3 region has the DNA TGTGCCAGCAGCGCCCGGGACAGGGTCCAAGAGACCCAGTACTTC.